A selection of T cell receptor beta chains follows, all from one sample in a study of blood T cells in healthy people across ages. Each CDR3 protein gets one entry after TCRdb re-called the 5' RACE reads with MiXCR. The table has about 700,000 distinct CDR3 sequences, 32% seen once. The sequencing sample was made of blood. The receptors stem from a woman of 80 years or more in good health. CDR3s include the opening cysteine and the closing phenylalanine or tryptophan. D genes are given only for firm matches. Not all rows give a size; the values are once, few, many and, for expanded clones, a class.

CDR3: CASSAPGPLSSYEQYF
DNA: TGTGCCAGCAGTGCTCCGGGACCTCTAAGCTCCTACGAGCAGTACTTC
J: TRBJ2-7
V: TRBV28
size: NA
D: NA

CDR3: CASSRGDKGLANYGYTF
DNA: TGCGCCAGCAGCCGAGGGGACAAGGGCTTAGCTAACTATGGCTACACCTTC
J: TRBJ1-2
V: TRBV4-3
size: NA
D: NA

CDR3: CASSLVLRTGSQAFF
DNA: TGTGCCAGCAGCTTAGTACTCAGGACGGGATCCCAAGCTTTCTTT
J: TRBJ1-1
V: TRBV7-9
size: many
D: NA

CDR3: CASSFRVLSTGELFF
DNA: TGTGCCAGCAGTTTCAGGGTTTTGAGTACCGGGGAGCTGTTTTTT
J: TRBJ2-2
V: TRBV28
size: few
D: NA

CDR3: CAWGQGLGYEQYF
DNA: TGTGCCTGGGGACAGGGGTTAGGCTACGAGCAGTACTTC
J: TRBJ2-7
V: TRBV30
size: many
D: TRBD1

CDR3: CSASGREEGFRTQYF
DNA: TGCAGTGCTAGTGGGCGGGAGGAGGGCTTTCGTACGCAGTATTTT
J: TRBJ2-3
V: TRBV20-1
size: once
D: TRBD2

CDR3: CSASGGTETQYF
DNA: TGCTCGGCTAGCGGGGGGACTGAGACCCAGTACTTC
J: TRBJ2-5
V: TRBV29-1
size: many
D: TRBD2

CDR3: CASSRPGGSGGLREQFF
DNA: TGTGCCAGCAGCCGCCCCGGGGGAAGCGGGGGCCTGAGGGAGCAGTTCTTC
J: TRBJ2-1
V: TRBV12-3/TRBV12-4
size: many
D: TRBD2

CDR3: CAWSVWGFYEQYF
DNA: TGTGCCTGGAGTGTATGGGGATTCTACGAGCAGTACTTC
J: TRBJ2-7
V: TRBV30
size: few
D: NA

CDR3: CASSLIRGTEAFF
DNA: TGTGCCAGCAGCCTGATTAGAGGCACTGAAGCTTTCTTT
J: TRBJ1-1
V: TRBV3-1
size: few
D: NA

CDR3: CASRSTGGNTEAFF
DNA: TGTGCCAGCAGGTCCACAGGGGGGAACACTGAAGCTTTCTTT
J: TRBJ1-1
V: TRBV27
size: few
D: TRBD1

CDR3: CASSLTSGGYEQFF
DNA: TGCGCCAGCAGCTTGACTAGCGGGGGGTATGAGCAGTTCTTC
J: TRBJ2-1
V: TRBV5-1
size: many
D: TRBD2

CDR3: CSASPQENIQYF
DNA: TGCAGTGCTAGTCCCCAAGAAAACATTCAGTACTTC
J: TRBJ2-4
V: TRBV20-1
size: NA
D: NA

CDR3: CASSKGENTGELFF
DNA: TGCGCCAGCAGCAAGGGAGAGAACACCGGGGAGCTGTTTTTT
J: TRBJ2-2
V: TRBV5-1
size: NA
D: NA

CDR3: CASSPGAPYNEQFF
DNA: TGTGCCAGCAGTCCAGGGGCCCCCTACAATGAGCAGTTCTTC
J: TRBJ2-1
V: TRBV12-3/TRBV12-4
size: many
D: NA

CDR3: CASSPTSMGETQYF
DNA: TGTGCCAGCAGCCCCACGTCCATGGGAGAGACCCAGTACTTC
J: TRBJ2-5
V: TRBV7-7
size: many
D: NA

CDR3: CASSSGLHYEQYF
DNA: TGTGCCAGCAGTTCGGGACTTCACTACGAGCAGTACTTC
J: TRBJ2-7
V: TRBV7-8
size: many
D: NA

CDR3: CASSDAGTVTDTQYF
DNA: TGTGCCAGCAGTGATGCGGGGACAGTCACAGATACGCAGTATTTT
J: TRBJ2-3
V: TRBV6-1
size: many
D: NA

CDR3: CATRDHSNQPQHF
DNA: TGTGCCACGAGAGACCATAGCAATCAGCCCCAGCATTTT
J: TRBJ1-5
V: TRBV15
size: many
D: NA

CDR3: CASSFGWLPGELFF
DNA: TGTGCCAGCAGCTTCGGGTGGCTACCCGGGGAGCTGTTTTTT
J: TRBJ2-2
V: TRBV5-4
size: NA
D: NA

CDR3: CVWSPGTGGNTEAFF
DNA: TGTGTCTGGAGTCCTGGGACAGGAGGGAACACTGAAGCTTTCTTT
J: TRBJ1-1
V: TRBV30
size: NA
D: TRBD1

CDR3: CASSPSRGPKFF
DNA: TGTGCCAGCAGCCCGTCGAGGGGTCCCAAGTTCTTC
J: TRBJ2-1
V: TRBV11-2
size: many
D: NA

CDR3: CASSLATLAKNIQYF
DNA: TGTGCCAGCAGTTTAGCGACCTTAGCCAAAAACATTCAGTACTTC
J: TRBJ2-4
V: TRBV12-3/TRBV12-4
size: many
D: NA

CDR3: CASSTTVYTEAFF
DNA: TGCGCCAGCAGCACGACAGTGTACACTGAAGCTTTCTTT
J: TRBJ1-1
V: TRBV5-1
size: NA
D: NA

CDR3: CATSVSRAGTDTQYF
DNA: TGTGCCACCAGTGTTTCCAGGGCTGGCACAGATACGCAGTATTTT
J: TRBJ2-3
V: TRBV24-1
size: NA
D: NA

CDR3: CASSLGKSYEQYF
DNA: TGTGCCAGCAGCTTAGGGAAATCCTACGAGCAGTACTTC
J: TRBJ2-7
V: TRBV7-6
size: many
D: NA

CDR3: CASSQRTGTHNSPLHF
DNA: TGCGCCAGCAGCCAGAGGACCGGGACACATAATTCACCCCTCCACTTT
J: TRBJ1-6
V: TRBV4-3
size: NA
D: NA

CDR3: CSVEGASEGGNEQFF
DNA: TGCAGCGTTGAAGGGGCATCGGAGGGAGGAAATGAGCAGTTCTTC
J: TRBJ2-1
V: TRBV29-1
size: NA
D: NA

CDR3: CAITGQLNYGYTF
DNA: TGTGCCATCACCGGGCAGCTAAACTATGGCTACACCTTC
J: TRBJ1-2
V: TRBV10-3
size: many
D: NA

CDR3: CAWSVVWDTQYF
DNA: TGTGCCTGGAGTGTAGTTTGGGATACGCAGTATTTT
J: TRBJ2-3
V: TRBV30
size: NA
D: NA

CDR3: CASSRSPSGSIYNEQFF
DNA: TGTGCCAGCAGCCGCAGCCCTAGCGGGTCCATCTACAATGAGCAGTTCTTC
J: TRBJ2-1
V: TRBV11-3
size: NA
D: TRBD2

CDR3: CASSQDMGTGRYGYTF
DNA: TGTGCCAGCAGCCAAGATATGGGGACAGGACGCTATGGCTACACCTTC
J: TRBJ1-2
V: TRBV3-1
size: few
D: TRBD1

CDR3: CASSQLGSNEQFF
DNA: TGTGCCAGCAGCCAGTTAGGGTCCAATGAGCAGTTCTTC
J: TRBJ2-1
V: TRBV14
size: many
D: NA

CDR3: CSARAGWTKAEQYF
DNA: TGCAGTGCTAGAGCCGGGTGGACTAAGGCCGAGCAGTACTTC
J: TRBJ2-7
V: TRBV20-1
size: NA
D: NA